This T cell receptor beta chain was identified in a study of neurological immune-mediated disorders. This clonotype appeared many times. MiXCR, applied by TCRdb to the 5' RACE reads, yields one record per CDR3 protein. The sample holds some 33,000 distinct CDR3 sequences, about 1.6% seen once. This CDR3 contains 15 residues. Between the trimmed V and J ends, which lost 6 bases and 0 bases, there was a span of 16 bases. CDR1 is DFQATT and CDR2 is SNEGSKA in the germline V gene (reference sequence). The receptor was isolated from a woman aged 30 to 39 with multiple sclerosis. The sample was PBMCs. The V call is TRBV20-1, the J call TRBJ2-3, with a tentative D call TRBD2 (7 bases). This CDR3 is CSARAEGGSTDTQYF. CDR3 coding DNA: TGCAGTGCCCGAGCTGAGGGGGGGAGCACAGATACGCAGTATTTT.